This T cell receptor (beta chain) was sequenced during a study of tumor-infiltrating lymphocytes in localized non-small cell lung cancer. The protocol was immunoSEQ multiplex PCR, while the TCRdb copy is restricted to in-frame clones and leaves out a portion. The data show around 15,000 clones, about four fifths seen once. CDR1 SGHDN and CDR2 FVKESK come from the germline V gene. The CDR3 sequence is 11 residues long. Trimming cost V 2 bases and J 5 bases, with 3 bases left between them. Sequences were obtained from lung tumor tissue. The sequence was collected from a human donor with non-small cell lung cancer. The chain recombines TRBV14 with TRBJ2-5; D remains ambiguous. CDR3 sequence (DNA): TGTGCCAGCAGCCAAATGGAGACCCAGTACTTC. Translated: CASSQMETQYF.